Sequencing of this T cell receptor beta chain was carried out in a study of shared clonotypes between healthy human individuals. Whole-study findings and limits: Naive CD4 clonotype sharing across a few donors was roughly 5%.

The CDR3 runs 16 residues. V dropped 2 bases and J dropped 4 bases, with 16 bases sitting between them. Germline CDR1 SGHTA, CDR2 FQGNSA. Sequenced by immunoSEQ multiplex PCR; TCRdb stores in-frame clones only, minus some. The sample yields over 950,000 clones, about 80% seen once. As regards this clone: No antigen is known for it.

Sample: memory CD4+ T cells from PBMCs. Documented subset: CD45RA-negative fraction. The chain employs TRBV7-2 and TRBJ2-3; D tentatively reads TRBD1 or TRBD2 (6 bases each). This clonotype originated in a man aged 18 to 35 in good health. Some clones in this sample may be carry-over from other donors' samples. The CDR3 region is CASSLYIGGIADTQYF. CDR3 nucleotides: TGTGCCAGCAGCTTATATATCGGGGGCATCGCAGATACGCAGTATTTT.